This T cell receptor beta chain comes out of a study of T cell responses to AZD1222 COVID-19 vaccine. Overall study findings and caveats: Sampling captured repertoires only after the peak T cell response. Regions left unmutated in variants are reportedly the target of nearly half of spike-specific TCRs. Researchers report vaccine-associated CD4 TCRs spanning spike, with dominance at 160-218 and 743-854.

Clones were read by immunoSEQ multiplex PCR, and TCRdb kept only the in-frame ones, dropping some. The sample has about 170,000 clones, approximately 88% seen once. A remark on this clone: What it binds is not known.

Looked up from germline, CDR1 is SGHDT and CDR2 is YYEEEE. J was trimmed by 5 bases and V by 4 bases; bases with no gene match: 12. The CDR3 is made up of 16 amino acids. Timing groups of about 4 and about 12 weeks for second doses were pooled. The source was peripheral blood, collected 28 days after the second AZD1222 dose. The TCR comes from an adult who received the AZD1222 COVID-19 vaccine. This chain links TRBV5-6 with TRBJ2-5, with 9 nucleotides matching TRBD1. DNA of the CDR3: TGTGCCAGCAGCGCCATTACAGGGGGCGCGCGGGAGACCCAGTACTTC. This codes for CASSAITGGARETQYF.